This passage covers 5 T cell receptor beta chains from one sample sequenced in a study of shared clonotypes between healthy human individuals. This table comes from immunoSEQ multiplex PCR, and its TCRdb copy is limited to in-frame clones, with some not included. The sample has hundreds of thousands of clones; roughly 73% are singletons. Sequencing input: memory CD4+ T cells sorted from blood. Documented subset: CD45RA-negative fraction. All receptors come from a woman in her thirties in good health.

This chain uses TRBV7-9 with TRBJ1-2; D call uncertain. Germline CDR1 reads SEHNR; CDR2 reads FQNEAQ (reference sequence). The CDR3 length is 14 residues. With 2 bases removed from V and 1 base from J, the gap between germline ends came to 8 bases. CDR3 DNA: TGTGCCAGCAGCTTATTGTCCGTTAACTATGGCTACACCTTC. Protein: CASSLLSVNYGYTF. Full variable domain (missing parts from reference TRBV7-9 and TRBJ1-2): DTGVSQNPRHKITKRGQNVTFRCDPISEHNRLYWYRQTLGQGPEFLTYFQNEAQLEKSRLLSDRFSAERPKGSFSTLEIQRTEQGDSAMYLCASSLLSVNYGYTFGSGTRLTVV.

The gene calls are TRBV27 and TRBJ2-7, with D perhaps matching TRBD2 (6 bases). V lost 6 bases and J lost 4, with 19 bases in between. CDR3 length equals 15 residues. CDR1 and CDR2 from the germline V gene are MNHEY and SMNVEV (reference sequence). CDR3 coding DNA: TGTGCCAGCAGCCCTGGGGGACGGGAGATTTACGAGCAGTACTTC. This gives the protein CASSPGGREIYEQYF.

Notes on this clone: A much larger clone sits a single nucleotide away, making a read error possible. This chain connects TRBV28 to TRBJ1-2; the D is unclear. Germline loops: CDR1 MDHEN, CDR2 SYDVKM. V was trimmed by 5 bases and J by 3 bases, leaving 4 bases between them. The CDR3 covers 11 residues. CDR3 coding DNA: TGTGCCAGCAGTCCCGACTATGGCTACACCTTC. Translated: CASSPDYGYTF.

CDR3 region: CASRTTGTLRGYTF. CDR3 sequence (DNA): TGTGCCAGCAGGACAACCGGGACCCTACGTGGCTACACCTTC. The V gene is TRBV28, the J gene TRBJ1-2; D may be TRBD1 (5 bases). V lost 6 bases, J lost 7 bases, and 18 bases lay in between. Germline V lookup: CDR1 MDHEN, CDR2 SYDVKM. The CDR3 has 14 amino acids.

The V and J genes are TRBV11-2 and TRBJ2-1, with TRBD2 matching 11 bases. Germline lookup yields CDR1 SGHAT and CDR2 FQNNGV. The CDR3 covers 14 residues. The J segment lost 13 bases and the V segment lost 1 base, leaving 6 bases of the junction unmatched. CDR3 protein: CASSLGSGRAPQFF. DNA for the CDR3: TGTGCCAGCAGCTTAGGTAGCGGGAGGGCCCCCCAGTTCTTC.